These T cell receptor beta chains were read from a single sample in a study of blood T cell repertoires in COVID-19. TCRdb keeps only in-frame clones here, not all; method: immunoSEQ multiplex PCR. This table holds approximately 260,000 clones, 90% found once. Sequencing was carried out using peripheral blood. These receptors came from a woman between 55 and 75 years old with COVID-19, enrolled during active disease. Each CDR3 is given with its conserved first and last residue. The order of the fields is D gene, V gene, clone size, J gene, CDR3 DNA, CDR3 protein. A D gene is named only where the DNA matches it firmly. Some rows mark clone size as missing; the rest say once, few, many or name a class of expanded clone.

TRBD1	TRBV5-1	NA	TRBJ2-7	TGCGCCAGCAGCTTGCGGGGACAGGGGGCGTACGAGCAGTACTTC	CASSLRGQGAYEQYF
NA	TRBV7-3	NA	TRBJ2-2	TGTGCCAGCAGCCGAACTAGCAGCGCGAACACCGGGGAGCTGTTTTTT	CASSRTSSANTGELFF
NA	TRBV19	NA	TRBJ2-5	TGTGCCAGTAGTACCCGGGGGTTACAAGAGACCCAGTACTTC	CASSTRGLQETQYF
NA	TRBV6-5	NA	TRBJ2-4	TGTGCCAGCAGTTATGGGACAAGGGGAGACATTCAGTACTTC	CASSYGTRGDIQYF
NA	TRBV19	NA	TRBJ1-5	TGTGCCAGTAGTGGATGGCGAGGATATCAGCCCCAGCATTTT	CASSGWRGYQPQHF
NA	TRBV2	NA	TRBJ1-3	TGTGCCAGCAGTGTGGCGGGACCGCTCTCTGGAAACACCATATATTTT	CASSVAGPLSGNTIYF
NA	TRBV19	few	TRBJ1-5	TGTGCCAGTCTACACAGGGTGGGGGGCAATCAGCCCCAGCATTTT	CASLHRVGGNQPQHF
TRBD1	TRBV11-2	NA	TRBJ2-3	TGTGCCAGCAGCAAGACCGGGACAGGGGGACTAGATACGCAGTATTTT	CASSKTGTGGLDTQYF
TRBD1	TRBV5-4	NA	TRBJ2-7	TGTGCCAGCAGCCCTGGGACAGTCTTTTCCTACGAGCAGTACTTC	CASSPGTVFSYEQYF
TRBD1	TRBV7-9	NA	TRBJ2-7	TGTGCCAGCAGCTCCGGCGTTGAGGGGGCGGAGCAGTACTTC	CASSSGVEGAEQYF
TRBD1	TRBV6-2/TRBV6-3	few	TRBJ1-1	TGTGCCAGCAGCAGCCCGGGACAGGGGGTATTGTCTGAAGCTTTCTTT	CASSSPGQGVLSEAFF
NA	TRBV27	NA	TRBJ1-6	TGTGCCAGCAGAGGAAAGGGGCTGAATAATTCACCCCTCCACTTT	CASRGKGLNNSPLHF
NA	TRBV4-2	NA	TRBJ2-7	TGTGCCAGCAGCCAAGATTTGAGACAACCGCCCTACGAGCAGTACTTC	CASSQDLRQPPYEQYF
NA	TRBV5-8	NA	TRBJ1-4	TGTGCCAGCAGCTTGGAGGGGGTCGGGGTGGAAAAACTGTTTTTT	CASSLEGVGVEKLFF
NA	TRBV7-2	NA	TRBJ1-1	TGTGCCAGCAGCTTAGGACTGGAACAAGAAGCTTTCTTT	CASSLGLEQEAFF
NA	TRBV5-6	NA	TRBJ2-2	TGTGCCAGCAGCCTATTTGGCGGGGAGCTGTTTTTT	CASSLFGGELFF
NA	TRBV10-1	once	TRBJ1-4	TGCGCCAGCAGTGATCCAGGAAAACTGTTTTTT	CASSDPGKLFF
NA	TRBV5-1	NA	TRBJ1-2	TGCGCCAGCATTAATCTACCCGGGACACCGGGCCGTATGTATGGCTACACCTTC	CASINLPGTPGRMYGYTF
TRBD2	TRBV29-1	NA	TRBJ2-3	TGCAGCGTTGAAACAATGGGACTAGCGGGGGGGCCCGATACGCAGTATTTT	CSVETMGLAGGPDTQYF
NA	TRBV29-1	NA	TRBJ2-7	TGCAGCGCCGGTGAAGTCTCCTACGAGCAGTACTTC	CSAGEVSYEQYF
NA	TRBV18	NA	TRBJ1-1	TGTGCCAGCTCACGCCTAGAGAACACTGAAGCTTTCTTT	CASSRLENTEAFF
TRBD2	TRBV7-3	NA	TRBJ2-1	TGTGCCAGCAGCTCAGCCGGACTAGCGGGGGGGAGCTCCTACAATGAGCAGTTCTTC	CASSSAGLAGGSSYNEQFF
TRBD2	TRBV19	NA	TRBJ2-1	TGTGCCAGTAGTATTTTCCCCAAAACTAGCGGGGGGGACAATGAGCAGTTCTTC	CASSIFPKTSGGDNEQFF
NA	TRBV18	NA	TRBJ2-7	TGTGCCAGCTCACCGGGAGCAGGGGCCTACGAGCAGTACTTC	CASSPGAGAYEQYF
NA	TRBV6-5	NA	TRBJ2-1	TGTGCCAGCGGCCTGACGGGGTCCTACAATGAGCAGTTCTTC	CASGLTGSYNEQFF
TRBD2	TRBV7-6	NA	TRBJ2-1	TGTGCCAGCAGCTTAGGGACTAGCGGGCGCTCCTACAATGAGCAGTTCTTC	CASSLGTSGRSYNEQFF